This entry lists 30 T cell receptor beta chains sequenced from one sample in a study of cytomegalovirus exposure and HLA in healthy donors listed by TCRdb under 2017. The library was generated by the immunoSEQ multiplex PCR assay. The multiplex PCR relied on a mix of 60 forward primers for TCR Vbeta segments and 13 reverse primers for TCR Jbeta segments. Here the immuneACCESS table is served through TCRdb, limited to in-frame sequences with V and J called. Missing clones are a known gap in these copies; in checked studies unresolved V genes cover under half, and the rest lacks a known reason. Recorded for this sample are 160,000 or so clones; about three quarters of them occurred a single time. The biggest ten clones account for 3.1% of the sample. The sample comprised PBMCs. These receptors originate from a woman in her 40s in good health and CMV-seronegative.

The CDR3 DNA reads as TGTGCCAGCAGATCAGGGGGAGAGACCCAGTACTTC. This gives the protein CASRSGGETQYF. The V call is TRBV6-5, the J call TRBJ2-5, with 7 bases fitting TRBD1. The CDR3 runs to 12 residues. The ends lost 6 bases at V and 4 bases at J; junction bases unmatched: 2. Germline V gene lookup returns CDR1 MNHEY and CDR2 SVGAGI.

The chain is built from TRBV4-1 and TRBJ1-2; D may be TRBD1 (6 bases). Germline V gives CDR1 MGHRA, CDR2 YSYEKL. V was clipped by 2 bases and J by 3 bases, with 10 bases between them. The CDR3 is 14 amino acids. The CDR3 DNA sequence: TGCGCCAGCAGCCAAACAGGGTTTGACTATGGCTACACCTTC. It specifies CASSQTGFDYGYTF.

In nucleotides, the CDR3 is TGTGCCAGCAGCTTAATTAGCGGTAGCCAGAACACTGAAGCTTTCTTT. Its protein is CASSLISGSQNTEAFF. This sequence joins TRBV5-6 and TRBJ1-1; D uncertain. CDR3 length: 16 residues. Germline CDR1 is SGHDT and CDR2 is YYEEEE. V dropped 2 bases and J dropped 1 base, with 15 bases sitting between them.

J is TRBJ1-1 and V is TRBV5-1; perhaps TRBD1 as D (5 bases). CDR1 is SGHRS and CDR2 is YFSETQ in the germline V gene. The CDR3 is 12 residues long. Trimming stripped 4 bases from V and 11 bases from J, with 15 bases between. The CDR3 here is CASSIQGLQAFF. The CDR3 nucleotides are TGCGCCAGCAGCATTCAGGGATTACAGGCTTTCTTT.

This clone has just one count. The rearrangement links TRBV4-2 to TRBJ1-1; a weak D match, TRBD1 (5 bases). V was trimmed by 0 bases and J by 6 bases, leaving 14 bases between them. The germline V gene has CDR1 LGHNA and CDR2 YNFKEQ. The CDR3 contains 15 residues. DNA of the CDR3: TGTGCCAGCAGCCAAGAACTGGCTTTAGGGGCTGAAGCTTTCTTT. Translating gives CASSQELALGAEAFF.

This clone has just a few counts. This chain uses TRBV5-1 with TRBJ2-7; 8 nucleotides align to TRBD1. The ends lost 4 bases at V and 5 bases at J; junction bases unmatched: 8. The germline CDR1 and CDR2 sequences are SGHRS and YFSETQ. The CDR3 spans 14 residues. CDR3 in amino acids: CASSAGQVKNEQYF. The CDR3 DNA is TGCGCCAGCAGCGCGGGACAGGTGAAGAACGAGCAGTACTTC.

V gene TRBV7-9 combines with J gene TRBJ2-5; 12 positions agree with TRBD2. Trimming removed 0 bases from V and 1 base from J; junction bases left unmatched: 3. Germline loops: CDR1 SEHNR, CDR2 FQNEAQ (reference sequence). The CDR3 consists of 17 residues. The CDR3, as DNA: TGTGCCAGCAGCTTAGCGAAGACTAGCGGGGGCCAAGAGACCCAGTACTTC. It yields the protein CASSLAKTSGGQETQYF.

This chain uses TRBV2 with TRBJ1-4, with TRBD1 matching over 8 bases. V lost 8 bases and J lost 0; bases outside the gene matches: 5. Germline CDR1 is SNHLY and CDR2 is FYNNEI. The CDR3 totals 15 residues. The CDR3 sequence is CASGPRGPTNEKLFF. The CDR3 bases are TGTGCCAGCGGACCCAGGGGGCCAACTAATGAAAAACTGTTTTTT.

The rearrangement uses TRBV19 and TRBJ1-2, with D possibly TRBD1 on 5 matching bases. The CDR3 length is 14 residues. Deletions cut 4 bases from V and 4 bases from J, with 13 bases between. Germline values: CDR1 LNHDA, CDR2 SQIVND (reference sequence). Here the CDR3 reads CASSRLDRSYGYTF. The DNA for the CDR3 is TGTGCCAGTAGTAGATTAGACAGAAGCTATGGCTACACCTTC.

The chain is built from TRBV10-3 and TRBJ1-4; possible D gene TRBD1, 5 bases. V shed 4 bases and J shed 3 bases, with 12 bases lying between them. The CDR3 consists of 15 residues. Germline CDR1 ENHRY, CDR2 SYGVKD. The DNA of the CDR3 is TGTGCCATCAGTGGCGGGATGGGGGCTAATGAAAAACTGTTTTTT. Translation: CAISGGMGANEKLFF.

The chain employs TRBV5-1 and TRBJ2-1, with 8 bases that match TRBD1. The germline CDR1 and CDR2 sequences are SGHRS and YFSETQ. This CDR3 spans 15 amino acids. The V gene end was trimmed by 4 bases and the J gene end by 7 bases; junction bases not matched to a gene: 10. The CDR3 DNA sequence: TGCGCCAGCAGCCCTACCCGGACAGGGAAGAATGAGCAGTTCTTC. This sequence encodes CASSPTRTGKNEQFF.

The chain combines TRBV15 with TRBJ2-1; the match to TRBD2 covers 9 bases. Germline CDR1 and CDR2: LNHNV and YYDKDF (reference sequence). J gave up 3 bases and V 1 base, and 1 base lay outside the gene matches. The CDR3 covers 15 residues. The CDR3 DNA sequence: TGTGCCACCAGCAGAGTAGCGGGGGTCTACAATGAGCAGTTCTTC. It translates to CATSRVAGVYNEQFF.

This clone was detected only a few times. Other DNA variants within this sample encode the same CDR3. The gene calls are TRBV5-1 and TRBJ1-1; 7 positions agree with TRBD1. The V gene end was trimmed by 0 bases and the J gene end by 4 bases; junction bases not matched to a gene: 0. This CDR3 is built from 13 residues. CDR1 is SGHRS and CDR2 is YFSETQ in the germline V gene. The CDR3 bases are TGCGCCAGCAGCTTGGACAGGGGCACTGAAGCTTTCTTT. This sequence encodes CASSLDRGTEAFF.

The sample holds a few counts of this clone. The chain links TRBV5-6 to TRBJ2-7, with 8 bases identical to TRBD1. Germline lookup yields CDR1 SGHDT and CDR2 YYEEEE. This CDR3 region has 16 residues. J was trimmed by 3 bases and V by 1 base; bases with no gene match: 9. CDR3 residues: CASSLIRDRGLYEQYF. In DNA, the CDR3 is TGTGCCAGCAGCTTGATCCGAGACAGGGGTCTCTACGAGCAGTACTTC.

This clone came up a few times. The V call is TRBV4-2, the J call TRBJ1-4; D unresolved. The germline V gene has CDR1 LGHNA and CDR2 YNFKEQ. This CDR3 contains 17 residues. V shed 0 bases and J shed 8 bases, with 19 bases lying between them. CDR3 coding DNA: TGTGCCAGCAGCCAAGATAGCCTGGGAGGCGAAGGGGAAAAACTGTTTTTT. It specifies CASSQDSLGGEGEKLFF.

This clone was detected a few times. Being one base from a much bigger clone, this may be a read error. In the same sample, other DNA sequences code for this CDR3. This rearrangement joins TRBV4-1 to TRBJ2-2; D is uncertain. This CDR3 contains 13 residues. With 4 bases removed from V and 6 bases from J, the gap between germline ends came to 9 bases. The germline gives CDR1 MGHRA, CDR2 YSYEKL. The CDR3 DNA reads TGCGCCAGCAGCCCTTCTATGTCCGGGGAGCTGTTTTTT. Translating it yields CASSPSMSGELFF.

This chain joins TRBV6-1 and TRBJ2-7, with D unclear. Looked up from germline, CDR1 is MNHNS and CDR2 is SASEGT. Trimming removed 5 bases at V and 3 bases at J, with 5 bases between. This CDR3 has 11 residues. CDR3 region: CASSSFYEQYF. In DNA, the CDR3 is TGTGCCAGCAGTTCATTCTACGAGCAGTACTTC.

In this sample, this clone turned up once. In nucleotides, the CDR3 is TGCAGCGTTGATGTCCCCGGAGGTCCCGAGCAGTACTTC. It encodes CSVDVPGGPEQYF. The chain recombines TRBV29-1 with TRBJ2-7; D is possibly TRBD2 (5 bases). The CDR3 covers 13 residues. The ends were cut back, 3 bases at V and 6 bases at J, with 15 bases in the middle. The germline CDR1 and CDR2 sequences are SQVTM and ANQGSEA.

This clone came up a few times. The chain employs TRBV13 and TRBJ1-1; a possible D gene is TRBD1 (6 bases). Germline assignment: CDR1 PRHDT and CDR2 FYEKMQ (reference sequence). The germline V and J ends were trimmed by 5 bases and 11 bases, with 15 bases remaining between them. The CDR3 totals 12 residues. The CDR3 protein is CASSPRTVGAFF. The CDR3 DNA reads TGTGCCAGCAGCCCCCGGACAGTCGGGGCTTTCTTT. Full variable domain (remainder filled in from reference TRBV13 and TRBJ1-1): AAGVIQSPRHLIKEKRETATLKCYPIPRHDTVYWYQQGPGQDPQFLISFYEKMQSDKGSIPDRFSAQQFSDYHSELNMSSLELGDSALYFCASSPRTVGAFFGQGTRLTVV.

As concerns this clone: Additional DNA sequences in this sample encode the identical CDR3. The rearrangement joins TRBV5-1 to TRBJ1-2; maybe TRBD1 (6 bases). Germline CDR1 reads SGHRS; CDR2 reads YFSETQ. This CDR3 is 12 amino acids long. Trimming left V 1 base short and J 8 bases short, with 9 bases between. As DNA, the CDR3 is TGCGCCAGCAGCTTGCAGGGGAGCGGCTACACCTTC. Amino acid sequence: CASSLQGSGYTF. Variable domain in full (rest from reference TRBV5-1 and TRBJ1-2): KAGVTQTPRYLIKTRGQQVTLSCSPISGHRSVSWYQQTPGQGLQFLFEYFSETQRNKGNFPGRFSGRQFSNSRSEMNVSTLELGDSALYLCASSLQGSGYTFGSGTRLTVV.

This clone has just a few counts. The V call is TRBV25-1, the J call TRBJ2-7, with D perhaps matching TRBD1 (5 bases). Trimming removed 4 bases at V and 5 bases at J, with 15 bases between. The CDR3 has 14 amino acids. CDR1 is MGHDK, CDR2 SYGVNS, per germline. CDR3 in DNA: TGTGCCAGCAGTGCATTCCAGGGAACCAACGAGCAGTACTTC. It codes for CASSAFQGTNEQYF.

V usage is TRBV9 and J usage is TRBJ2-1; the D gene is possibly TRBD1 (6 bases). Trimming removed 3 bases at V and 8 bases at J, with 12 bases between. The germline V gene encodes CDR1 SGDLS and CDR2 YYNGEE. This CDR3 region has 13 residues. The CDR3 nucleotides are TGTGCCAGCAGCGGCCGGGACAATCATGAGCAGTTCTTC. It is translated as CASSGRDNHEQFF. Complete variable domain (other parts from reference TRBV9 and TRBJ2-1): DSGVTQTPKHLITATGQRVTLRCSPRSGDLSVYWYQQSLDQGLQFLIQYYNGEERAKGNILERFSAQQFPDLHSELNLSSLELGDSALYFCASSGRDNHEQFFGPGTRLTVL.

The chain links TRBV4-1 to TRBJ2-5; 12 bases are shared with TRBD2. V gave up 4 bases and J gave up 3 bases; unmatched junction bases: 3. In germline, CDR1 is MGHRA, CDR2 YSYEKL. The CDR3 loop spans 15 amino acids. In DNA, the CDR3 is TGCGCCAGCAGCCCCCGACTAGCGGGGGAAGAGACCCAGTACTTC. The encoded protein is CASSPRLAGEETQYF.

The chain uses TRBV19 and TRBJ2-7; 9 bases map to TRBD1. There are 15 residues in the CDR3. The germline V gene encodes CDR1 LNHDA and CDR2 SQIVND (reference sequence). V lost 5 bases, J lost 3 bases, and 8 bases stayed unmatched. This chain's CDR3 is CASSDRGQGHYEQYF. CDR3 nucleotide sequence: TGTGCCAGTAGTGATAGGGGACAGGGCCACTACGAGCAGTACTTC.

The chain employs TRBV18 and TRBJ1-2; unclear D gene. Germline loops: CDR1 KGHSH, CDR2 LQKENI. CDR3 length equals 16 residues. V shed 2 bases and J shed 3 bases, with 16 bases lying between them. The CDR3 loop reads CASSPVAGDPYYGYTF. CDR3 DNA sequence: TGTGCCAGCTCACCAGTTGCGGGCGACCCTTACTATGGCTACACCTTC.

This chain connects TRBV6-6 to TRBJ1-5, with no clear D. Per the germline V gene, CDR1 is MNHNY and CDR2 is SVGAGI (reference sequence). V was clipped by 6 bases and J by 0 bases, with 15 bases between them. The CDR3 is 16 residues long. CDR3 nucleotides: TGTGCCAGCAGGGGTACAGAAACATATAGCAATCAGCCCCAGCATTTT. Amino acid sequence: CASRGTETYSNQPQHF.

This clone was detected only a few times. The genes are TRBV6-5 and TRBJ1-1, with 11 bases fitting TRBD1. This CDR3 region has 15 residues. V gave up 2 bases and J gave up 5 bases; unmatched junction bases: 4. Germline V CDR1 and CDR2: MNHEY, SVGAGI. The CDR3 sequence is CASSYGTGGFTEAFF. For the CDR3, the DNA is TGTGCCAGCAGTTACGGGACAGGGGGTTTTACTGAAGCTTTCTTT.

This clone came up once. V is TRBV25-1 and J is TRBJ1-1; D gene unclear. The CDR3 runs 14 residues. V was cut by 8 bases and J by 1 base, with 14 bases left in between. Germline CDR1 MGHDK, CDR2 SYGVNS. CDR3 bases: TGTGCCAGCGCCTCAATGCGGGGGAACACTGAAGCTTTCTTT. Translation: CASASMRGNTEAFF.

The chain joins TRBV7-2 to TRBJ2-7, with D possibly being TRBD2 (6 bases). Per germline, CDR1 SGHTA and CDR2 FQGNSA. The CDR3 spans 15 residues. Trimming took off 4 bases at V and 2 bases at J, with 15 bases between the two ends. CDR3: CASSSGGVTAYEQYF. The CDR3 DNA is TGTGCCAGCAGCTCCGGGGGAGTTACTGCCTACGAGCAGTACTTC.

The rearrangement joins TRBV2 to TRBJ2-1; 8 positions agree with TRBD2. Germline V gene lookup returns CDR1 SNHLY and CDR2 FYNNEI. J was trimmed by 8 bases and V by 6 bases; bases with no gene match: 6. CDR3 length equals 13 residues. The CDR3 loop reads CASSPGGEHEQFF. Here the CDR3 DNA reads TGTGCCAGCAGCCCCGGGGGGGAACATGAGCAGTTCTTC.